This entry concerns a single T cell receptor beta chain. What it binds is unknown. This specimen comes from a study of Ad26.COV2.S vaccination and SARS-CoV-2 variants. Study-level points and caveats: Vaccine recipients and placebo recipients showed similar non-spike TCR breadth. Following vaccination, spike-specific CD8+ and CD4+ T cell responses reportedly exhibited substantial breadth.

The assay was immunoSEQ multiplex PCR, and TCRdb's table has in-frame clones only and misses some. The sample shows 150,000 to 200,000 clones, around 88% of them seen only once. Trimming took 4 bases from V and 0 from J; bases not matched to a gene: 9. Germline CDR1 and CDR2: SNHLY and FYNNEI. The CDR3 loop spans 17 amino acids. V and J are TRBV2 and TRBJ1-3, with TRBD1 matching over 7 bases. The sample here was peripheral blood, taken after recovery from COVID-19. This TCR was recovered from a human donor who had recovered from COVID-19. The CDR3 region has the DNA TGTGCCAGCAGTGCCTTAGGGGGCGTCCCCTCTGGAAACACCATATATTTT. Protein product: CASSALGGVPSGNTIYF.